The clone carrying this T cell receptor beta chain was seen more than once but under ten times. Its antigen is undetermined. The data originate from a study of PD-L1 blockade in urothelial cancer. Method: immunoSEQ multiplex PCR; TCRdb's copy keeps in-frame clones and lacks some. The table has around 45,000 clones, 83% seen once. The sample's time point: peripheral blood 6 weeks after treatment start. J lost 6 bases, V lost 1 base, and 6 bases had no gene match. The CDR3 has 15 residues. Germline V gene sequence: CDR1 GTSNPN, CDR2 SVGIG (reference sequence). Study observations and caveats: Stronger expansion of tumor-associated clones in blood at 3 weeks distinguished durable-benefit patients.

This sample comprised PBMCs, obtained around atezolizumab (anti-PD-L1) treatment. The receptor comes from a man between 60 and 70 years old with urothelial cancer. The J gene is TRBJ1-6, the V gene TRBV30; 7 bases are a match to TRBD1. This CDR3 reads CAWSGRGLLNSPLHF. Written as DNA, the CDR3 is TGTGCCTGGAGTGGCAGGGGGTTGCTTAATTCACCCCTCCACTTT.